This TCR beta chain stems from a study of blood T cell repertoires in COVID-19 (dated by TCRdb to 2018 to 2021). Notes on the research overall: Collaborator samples came from the United States, Italy and Spain and covered acute and convalescent phases of COVID-19. The material from the prospective study consisted of cDNA or gDNA derived from T cells, B-cell-depleted T cells, or PBMCs. Subjects who had been exposed to COVID-19, were actively infected with it, or had recovered from it provided the deeply sampled blood TCRbeta repertoires that made up the dataset. The repertoires were made available in a free public database intended to serve as a resource for research on the immune response to SARS-CoV-2. The samples were drawn from the first 160 participants of the ongoing ImmuneRACE study and from over 950 subjects provided by 6 global collaborators. The sample metadata nearly always contained a de-identified subject ID, COVID-19 status, age in years and sex. Where available, HLA class I and class II types were obtained from metadata supplied by the sample provider rather than from assay-based typing.

The CDR1 and CDR2 encoded by the germline V gene (reference sequence) are SGHKS and YYEKEE. CDR3 length: 15 amino acids, cysteine to phenylalanine. CDR3 DNA only is kept here, 45 bases in frame from base 1. Trimming costs V 2 bases and J 1 base, and their ends lie 10 bases apart. TCRbeta CDR3 regions were amplified from genomic DNA by means of the immunoSEQ Assay, a bias-controlled multiplex PCR. The original methods were these. The number of nucleated cells in each sample was estimated from the amplification of reference gene primers within the assay. To quantify the absolute abundance of each unique TCRbeta CDR3 rearrangement, sequence reads were collapsed and filtered. For each sample, productive Simpson clonality was calculated as the square root of Simpson's diversity index across productive rearrangements. Imported from immuneACCESS, the table was reduced by TCRdb to in-frame sequences with V and J called. These copies leave out some clones; in studies compared against another copy, an unresolved V gene accounts for under half, and the cause of the remainder is not known. For V, J and clone size, that table is used; D and trimming come from the DNA. This sample gives 320,000 or so clones in total; roughly 90% of them show up just once. Clones ranked in the top ten supply roughly 5.3% of the sample.

Beyond this particular receptor, the publication reports: Clinical and demographic metadata were provided uncurated, with the amount varying by source and participant.

Participants in the prospective study were enrolled through a virtual design, were aged about 18 to 89 years, and lived in approximately 24 United States geographic areas. To assign participants to cohorts, the prospective study relied on clinical history that participants themselves reported in a screening survey and a study questionnaire. ImmuneRACE Cohort 3 recovered participants were defined by two consecutive negative NP/OP PCR tests, healthcare professional clearance, or symptom resolution. Each participant in the prospective study had whole blood, serum and a nasopharyngeal or oropharyngeal swab collected by mobile phlebotomists. Prospective study participants could optionally give additional blood draws and questionnaires over an approximately two-month period. Blood samples from the prospective study were shipped frozen or at room temperature prior to DNA extraction. This clone was found once. It has no known antigen specificity. No quality values exist for individual bases; no much larger clone is one base distant.

This sequence originates from a man in his sixties who had recovered from COVID-19. Sequences were obtained from PBMCs or T cells enriched from blood (not recorded which). The sequence is built from TRBV5-5 and TRBJ1-5, with no confident D gene call. The nucleotide sequence is given as TGTGCCAGCAGCTTTCTTGGGAGCAGCAATCAGCCCCAGCATTTT. Its protein product is CASSFLGSSNQPQHF.